This T cell receptor (beta chain) is drawn from a study of cytomegalovirus exposure and HLA in healthy donors. Study background: The same platform was used for the 130 or so validation repertoires and the roughly 720 first-cohort repertoires, a later analysis reported.

Study-wide findings and caveats: CMV antigen specificity was confirmed in vitro for three CMV-associated chains. According to a subsequent analysis, TCR clusters from the first cohort were inclined to appear together in the 130 or so validation repertoires.

The validation cohort, a group of over a hundred subjects, included the donors and was separate from the approximately 670-subject first cohort. The CDR3 sequence is 16 residues long. Trimming removed 2 bases at V and 6 bases at J, with 18 bases between. Germline values: CDR1 MNHEY, CDR2 SVGAGI. Using immunoSEQ multiplex PCR, the repertoire was profiled, and TCRdb retains in-frame clones only, with some absent. This table holds roughly 300,000 clones, 87% found once. About this clone itself: Its target is not known.

The source of this sequence is a woman aged 30 to 39 in good health and CMV-seropositive. The sample was PBMCs. The V gene is TRBV6-5, the J gene TRBJ2-3; no reliable D call. The CDR3 region has the DNA TGTGCCAGCAGTTACACGCCGACTGGCCCTGGGGATACGCAGTATTTT. This gives the protein CASSYTPTGPGDTQYF.